The 16 T cell receptor beta chains presented below share a single source sample, sequenced in a study of patients and donors after allogeneic stem cell transplantation. One entry per CDR3 protein results from TCRdb running MiXCR on the RT-PCR reads. The data contain about 70,000 distinct CDR3 sequences, roughly 29% of them singletons. Sequencing input: blood, either unsorted or a sorted T cell fraction (not recorded which). The receptors were sampled from a human donor who was either an allogeneic HSCT recipient or a stem cell or donor lymphocyte infusion donor (not recorded which). It is not recorded whose cells these are; they may come from a transplant donor.

The chain employs TRBV11-1 and TRBJ2-3; no clear D. CDR3 size: 14 residues. Germline V gene data show CDR1 as SGHAT and CDR2 as FQDESV (reference sequence). Trimming shortened V by 1 base and J by 5 bases, and 10 bases separated the two germline ends. CDR3 region: CASSLGWGEDTQYF. CDR3 coding DNA: TGTGCCAGCAGCTTAGGTTGGGGTGAAGATACGCAGTATTTT.

The chain joins TRBV4-3 to TRBJ2-2; 10 bases map to TRBD2. This CDR3 region has 17 residues. From germline, CDR1 is LGHNA and CDR2 YSLEER. Germline trimming cut 0 bases from V and 6 bases from J; bases unmatched to any gene: 7. DNA of the CDR3: TGCGCCAGCAGCCAAGATTCCCTAGCGGGAGTAGCCGGGGAGCTGTTTTTT. Amino acid sequence: CASSQDSLAGVAGELFF.

In its sample, this clonotype was seen a few times. This sequence joins TRBV12-3 or TRBV12-4 and TRBJ1-1; D call uncertain. The CDR3 runs 12 residues. V was clipped by 6 bases and J by 7 bases, with 12 bases between them. The CDR3 bases are TGTGCCAGCAGGATAGGAGGGTATGAAGCTTTCTTT. It encodes CASRIGGYEAFF.

The chain combines TRBV7-9 with TRBJ2-3; D unresolved. Trimming removed 1 base from V and 4 bases from J, with 3 bases in between. Germline CDR1 is SEHNR and CDR2 is FQNEAQ (reference sequence). The CDR3 sequence is 12 residues long. Written as DNA, the CDR3 is TGTGCCAGCAGCTTAGAGGCAGATACGCAGTATTTT. This gives the protein CASSLEADTQYF. The full variable domain, in which reference TRBV7-9 and TRBJ2-3 provide the parts outside the CDR3, is DTGVSQNPRHKITKRGQNVTFRCDPISEHNRLYWYRQTLGQGPEFLTYFQNEAQLEKSRLLSDRFSAERPKGSFSTLEIQRTEQGDSAMYLCASSLEADTQYFGPGTRLTVL.

CDR3 coding DNA: TGCAGCGTTGCGCGGGGGGTTGCTCAGCCCCAGCATTTT. Amino acid sequence: CSVARGVAQPQHF. The chain has TRBV29-1 and TRBJ1-5, with D possibly being TRBD1 (5 bases). The CDR3 is 13 amino acids. Trimming removed 4 bases at V and 6 bases at J, with 13 bases between. Germline V gene lookup returns CDR1 SQVTM and CDR2 ANQGSEA. The entire variable domain, with the rest obtained from reference TRBV29-1 and TRBJ1-5, is as follows: SAVISQKPSRDICQRGTSLTIQCQVDSQVTMMFWYRQQPGQSLTLIATANQGSEATYESGFVIDKFPISRPNLTFSTLTVSNMSPEDSSIYLCSVARGVAQPQHFGDGTRLSIL.

This clonotype showed up just a few times. The V call is TRBV29-1, the J call TRBJ2-7, with TRBD1 as a possible D gene (6 bases). CDR1 SQVTM and CDR2 ANQGSEA come from the germline V gene. CDR3 size: 14 residues. V lost 6 bases to trimming and J lost 6 bases, with 21 bases between them. CDR3 residues: CSVGATSGSVEQYF. Here the CDR3 DNA reads TGCAGCGTGGGGGCGACGTCGGGGTCGGTCGAGCAGTACTTC.

This clonotype has ten or more counts. The gene calls are TRBV10-3 and TRBJ1-2, with a possible D match to TRBD1 (6 bases). The CDR3 length is 12 residues. V shed 5 bases and J shed 6 bases, with 10 bases lying between them. Germline V gives CDR1 ENHRY, CDR2 SYGVKD. The CDR3 region is CAISPRGDGYTF. Here the CDR3 DNA reads TGTGCCATCAGTCCAAGGGGGGATGGCTACACCTTC.

J is TRBJ2-1 and V is TRBV20-1; TRBD2 matches 10 bases. V trimming: 6 bases; J trimming: 8 bases; junction bases outside the gene matches: 7. Germline values: CDR1 DFQATT, CDR2 SNEGSKA (reference sequence). The CDR3 is 13 residues long. The CDR3 spells CSALAGGRDEQFF. The CDR3 nucleotides are TGCAGTGCCTTAGCGGGAGGCAGGGATGAGCAGTTCTTC.

The V and J genes are TRBV9 and TRBJ2-3; D not resolved. Between the trimmed V and J ends, which lost 0 bases and 2 bases, there was a span of 10 bases. The length of the CDR3 is 15 residues. Germline loops: CDR1 SGDLS, CDR2 YYNGEE. The CDR3 region is CASSVVDGPTDTQYF. Here the CDR3 DNA reads TGTGCCAGCAGCGTAGTGGACGGACCCACAGATACGCAGTATTTT. The full variable domain, with the rest looked up from reference TRBV9 and TRBJ2-3, is DSGVTQTPKHLITATGQRVTLRCSPRSGDLSVYWYQQSLDQGLQFLIQYYNGEERAKGNILERFSAQQFPDLHSELNLSSLELGDSALYFCASSVVDGPTDTQYFGPGTRLTVL.

This clonotype was seen at least ten times. The chain links TRBV7-9 to TRBJ1-2; D is unclear. In germline, CDR1 is SEHNR, CDR2 FQNEAQ (reference sequence). The V and J ends lost 1 base and 1 base respectively, with 4 bases between them. This CDR3 has 13 amino acids. CDR3 bases: TGTGCCAGCAGCTTAGGGCTTAACTATGGCTACACCTTC. Translated: CASSLGLNYGYTF. Full variable domain (outside the CDR3, taken from reference TRBV7-9 and TRBJ1-2): DTGVSQNPRHKITKRGQNVTFRCDPISEHNRLYWYRQTLGQGPEFLTYFQNEAQLEKSRLLSDRFSAERPKGSFSTLEIQRTEQGDSAMYLCASSLGLNYGYTFGSGTRLTVV.

The V call is TRBV5-1, the J call TRBJ2-7, with a weak D call TRBD1 (6 bases). Germline CDR1 SGHRS, CDR2 YFSETQ. The ends were cut back, 1 base at V and 0 bases at J, with 8 bases in the middle. CDR3 length: 14 residues. The CDR3 loop reads CASSLTGLSYEQYF. CDR3 nucleotide sequence: TGCGCCAGCAGCTTGACAGGGCTCTCCTACGAGCAGTACTTC.

This clonotype was observed a few times. The chain is built from TRBV6-6 and TRBJ1-6, with D tentatively TRBD1 (5 bases). Germline V CDR1 and CDR2: MNHNY, SVGAGI (reference sequence). V was cut by 2 bases and J by 10 bases, with 15 bases left in between. This CDR3 is 15 amino acids long. CDR3 loop: CASSYGGVPTSPLHF. The DNA of the CDR3 is TGTGCCAGCAGTTACGGGGGGGTCCCTACCTCACCCCTCCACTTT.

The V call is TRBV4-3, the J call TRBJ2-3; 7 positions match TRBD2. This CDR3 spans 16 amino acids. V trimming: 1 base; J trimming: 0 bases; junction bases outside the gene matches: 4. Germline V gene lookup returns CDR1 LGHNA and CDR2 YSLEER. The CDR3 bases are TGCGCCAGCAGCCAAGTGCCTAGCGGAAGCACAGATACGCAGTATTTT. It is translated as CASSQVPSGSTDTQYF.

This clonotype was seen more than once but under ten times. The J gene is TRBJ2-5, the V gene TRBV5-1; 7 positions match TRBD1. V dropped 0 bases and J dropped 5; count of bases not matched to a gene: 7. CDR1 and CDR2 (germline): SGHRS, YFSETQ. This CDR3 spans 15 amino acids. The CDR3 DNA follows: TGCGCCAGCAGCTTGGACCCCACAGGGGTGGAGACCCAGTACTTC. Amino acid sequence: CASSLDPTGVETQYF.

In this sample, this clonotype turned up many times. This sequence joins TRBV7-9 and TRBJ1-2, with 7 bases fitting TRBD1. Germline V gene data show CDR1 as SEHNR and CDR2 as FQNEAQ (reference sequence). Trimming removed 5 bases from V and 0 bases from J; junction bases left unmatched: 6. This CDR3 comprises 15 residues. The CDR3 DNA reads TGTGCCAGCAGCATCCGGGACAGAGCTAACTATGGCTACACCTTC. Its translation is CASSIRDRANYGYTF.

In DNA form, the CDR3 reads TGCAGCCTCCGGGACAGGGGGCTGGAGACCCAGTACTTC. Amino acid sequence: CSLRDRGLETQYF. This rearrangement joins TRBV29-1 to TRBJ2-5; 12 bases are a match to TRBD1. The germline gives CDR1 SQVTM, CDR2 ANQGSEA. The V gene end was trimmed by 8 bases and the J gene end by 5 bases; junction bases not matched to a gene: 6. This CDR3 comprises 13 residues.